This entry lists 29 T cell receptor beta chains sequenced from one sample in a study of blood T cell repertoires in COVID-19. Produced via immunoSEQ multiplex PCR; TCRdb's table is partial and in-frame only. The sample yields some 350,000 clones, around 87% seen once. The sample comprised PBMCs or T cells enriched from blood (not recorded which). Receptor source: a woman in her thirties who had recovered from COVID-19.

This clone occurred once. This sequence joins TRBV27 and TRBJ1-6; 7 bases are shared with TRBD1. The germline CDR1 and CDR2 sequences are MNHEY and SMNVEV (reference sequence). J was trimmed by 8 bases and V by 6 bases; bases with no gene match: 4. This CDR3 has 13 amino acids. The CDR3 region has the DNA TGTGCCAGCAGCGGACAGGTAGATTCACCCCTCCACTTT. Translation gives CASSGQVDSPLHF.

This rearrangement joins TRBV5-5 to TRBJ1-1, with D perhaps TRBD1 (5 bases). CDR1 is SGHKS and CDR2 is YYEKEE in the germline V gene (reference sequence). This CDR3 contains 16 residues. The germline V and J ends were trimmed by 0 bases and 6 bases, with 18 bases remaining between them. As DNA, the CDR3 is TGTGCCAGCAGCTTGGCCTTCGGGCAGGGCATAGCTGAAGCTTTCTTT. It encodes CASSLAFGQGIAEAFF.

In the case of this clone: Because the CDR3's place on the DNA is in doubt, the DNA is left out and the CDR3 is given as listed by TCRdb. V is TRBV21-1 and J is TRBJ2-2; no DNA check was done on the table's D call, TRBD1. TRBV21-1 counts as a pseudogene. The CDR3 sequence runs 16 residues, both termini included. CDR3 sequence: CASTLKWGQGTGELFF.

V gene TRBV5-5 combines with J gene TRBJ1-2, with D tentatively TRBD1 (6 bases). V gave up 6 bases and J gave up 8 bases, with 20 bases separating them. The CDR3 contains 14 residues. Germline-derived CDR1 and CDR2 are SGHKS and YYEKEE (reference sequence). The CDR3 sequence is CASIQLQGFGGYTF. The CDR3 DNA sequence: TGTGCCAGCATCCAACTACAGGGCTTCGGGGGCTACACCTTC.

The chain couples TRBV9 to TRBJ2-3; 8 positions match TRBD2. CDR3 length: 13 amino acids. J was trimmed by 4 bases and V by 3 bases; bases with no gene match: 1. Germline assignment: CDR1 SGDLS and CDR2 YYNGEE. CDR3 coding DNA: TGTGCCAGCAGCGACGGGGGGGCAGATACGCAGTATTTT. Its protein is CASSDGGADTQYF.

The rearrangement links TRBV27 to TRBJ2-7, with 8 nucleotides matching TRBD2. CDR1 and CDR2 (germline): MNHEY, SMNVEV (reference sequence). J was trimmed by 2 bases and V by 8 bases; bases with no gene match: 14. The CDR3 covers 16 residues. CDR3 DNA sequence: TGTGCCAGCGCTCGGGCCTGGGCGGGGGGTACCTACGAGCAGTACTTC. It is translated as CASARAWAGGTYEQYF.

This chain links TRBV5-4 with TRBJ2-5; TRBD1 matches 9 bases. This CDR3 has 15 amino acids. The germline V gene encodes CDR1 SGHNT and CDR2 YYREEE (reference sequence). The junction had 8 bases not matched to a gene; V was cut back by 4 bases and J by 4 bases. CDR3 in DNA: TGTGCCAGCAGCCCCCGACAGGGGGTTGGAGAGACCCAGTACTTC. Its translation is CASSPRQGVGETQYF.

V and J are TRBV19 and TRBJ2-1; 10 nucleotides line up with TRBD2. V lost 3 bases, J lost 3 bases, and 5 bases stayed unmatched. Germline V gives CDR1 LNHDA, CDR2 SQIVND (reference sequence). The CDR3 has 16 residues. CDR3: CASSIDSGGFYNEQFF. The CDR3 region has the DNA TGTGCCAGTAGTATTGATAGCGGGGGGTTCTACAATGAGCAGTTCTTC.

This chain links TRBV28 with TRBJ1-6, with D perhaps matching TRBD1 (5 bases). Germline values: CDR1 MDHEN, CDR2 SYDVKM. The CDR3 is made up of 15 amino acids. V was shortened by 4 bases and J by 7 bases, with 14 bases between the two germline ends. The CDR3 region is CASSSPDRSNSPLHF. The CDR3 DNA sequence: TGTGCCAGCAGTTCTCCCGACAGATCCAATTCACCCCTCCACTTT.

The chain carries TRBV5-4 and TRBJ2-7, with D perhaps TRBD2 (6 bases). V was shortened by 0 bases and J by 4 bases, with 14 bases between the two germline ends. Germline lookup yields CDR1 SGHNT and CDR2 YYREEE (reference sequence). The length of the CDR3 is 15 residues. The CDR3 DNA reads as TGTGCCAGCAGCTTGGGGCGGGGCTCCGGGTACGAGCAGTACTTC. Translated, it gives CASSLGRGSGYEQYF.

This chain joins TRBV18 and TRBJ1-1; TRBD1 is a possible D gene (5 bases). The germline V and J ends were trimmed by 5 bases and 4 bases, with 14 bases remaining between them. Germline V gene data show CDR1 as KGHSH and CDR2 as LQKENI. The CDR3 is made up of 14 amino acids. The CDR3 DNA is TGTGCCAGCTCAGCGGAAGTGCAGGGCACTGAAGCTTTCTTT. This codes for CASSAEVQGTEAFF.

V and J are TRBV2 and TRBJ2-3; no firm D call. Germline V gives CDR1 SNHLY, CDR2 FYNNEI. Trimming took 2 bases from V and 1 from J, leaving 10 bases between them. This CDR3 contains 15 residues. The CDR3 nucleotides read TGTGCCAGCAGTGAACTGGCTCTCGGCACAGATACGCAGTATTTT. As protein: CASSELALGTDTQYF. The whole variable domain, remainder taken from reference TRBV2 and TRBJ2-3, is EPEVTQTPSHQVTQMGQEVILRCVPISNHLYFYWYRQILGQKVEFLVSFYNNEISEKSEIFDDQFSVERPDGSNFTLKIRSTKLEDSAMYFCASSELALGTDTQYFGPGTRLTVL.

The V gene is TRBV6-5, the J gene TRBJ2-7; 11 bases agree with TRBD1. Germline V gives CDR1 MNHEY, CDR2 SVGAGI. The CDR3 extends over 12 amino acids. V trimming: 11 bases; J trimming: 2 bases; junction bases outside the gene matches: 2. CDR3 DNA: TGTGCCGGGGGACAGGGGGCCTACGAGCAGTACTTC. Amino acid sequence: CAGGQGAYEQYF.

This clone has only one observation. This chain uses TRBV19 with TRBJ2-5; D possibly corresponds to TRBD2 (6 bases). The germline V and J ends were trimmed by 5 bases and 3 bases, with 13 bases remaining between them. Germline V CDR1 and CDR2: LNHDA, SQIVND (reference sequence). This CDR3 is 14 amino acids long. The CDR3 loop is CASSLGGGEETQYF. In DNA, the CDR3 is TGTGCCAGTAGTCTAGGCGGAGGGGAAGAGACCCAGTACTTC.

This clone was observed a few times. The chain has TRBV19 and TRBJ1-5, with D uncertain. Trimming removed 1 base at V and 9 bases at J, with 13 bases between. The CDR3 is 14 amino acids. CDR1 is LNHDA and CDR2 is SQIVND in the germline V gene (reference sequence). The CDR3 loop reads CASSIGQRARPQHF. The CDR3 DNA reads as TGTGCCAGTAGTATAGGCCAGCGTGCAAGGCCCCAGCATTTT.

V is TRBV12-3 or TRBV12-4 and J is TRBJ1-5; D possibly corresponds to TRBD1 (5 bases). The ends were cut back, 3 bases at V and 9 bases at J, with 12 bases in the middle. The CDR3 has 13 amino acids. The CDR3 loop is CASSFDRDRPQHF. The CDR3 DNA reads TGTGCCAGCAGTTTCGACAGAGACCGGCCCCAGCATTTT.

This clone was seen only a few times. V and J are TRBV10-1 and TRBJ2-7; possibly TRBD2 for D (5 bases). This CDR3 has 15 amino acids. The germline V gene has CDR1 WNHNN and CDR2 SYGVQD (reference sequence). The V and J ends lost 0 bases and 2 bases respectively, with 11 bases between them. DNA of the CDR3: TGCGCCAGCAGTGAGTCGTATAGCGTTCCCTACGAGCAGTACTTC. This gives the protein CASSESYSVPYEQYF.

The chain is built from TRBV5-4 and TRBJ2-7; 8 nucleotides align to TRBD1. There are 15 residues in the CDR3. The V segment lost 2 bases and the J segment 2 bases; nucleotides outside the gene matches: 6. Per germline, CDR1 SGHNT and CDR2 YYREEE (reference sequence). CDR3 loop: CASSLSGTGTYEQYF. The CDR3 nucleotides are TGTGCCAGCAGCTTATCCGGGACAGGAACCTACGAGCAGTACTTC. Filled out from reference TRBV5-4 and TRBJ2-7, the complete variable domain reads ETGVTQSPTHLIKTRGQQVTLRCSSQSGHNTVSWYQQALGQGPQFIFQYYREEENGRGNFPPRFSGLQFPNYSSELNVNALELDDSALYLCASSLSGTGTYEQYFGPGTRLTVT.

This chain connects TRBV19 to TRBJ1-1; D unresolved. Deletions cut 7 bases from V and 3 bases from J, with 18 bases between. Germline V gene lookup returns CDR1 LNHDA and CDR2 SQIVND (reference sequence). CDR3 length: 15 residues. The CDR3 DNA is TGTGCCAGTAATCGGTTAACCTCCGGGGACACTGAAGCTTTCTTT. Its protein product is CASNRLTSGDTEAFF.

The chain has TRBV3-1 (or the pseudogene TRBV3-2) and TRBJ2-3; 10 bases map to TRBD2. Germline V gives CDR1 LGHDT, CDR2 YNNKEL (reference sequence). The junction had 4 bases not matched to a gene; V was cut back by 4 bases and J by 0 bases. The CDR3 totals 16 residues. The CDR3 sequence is CASSPGLAASTDTQYF. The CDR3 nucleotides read TGTGCCAGCAGCCCAGGACTAGCGGCTAGCACAGATACGCAGTATTTT.

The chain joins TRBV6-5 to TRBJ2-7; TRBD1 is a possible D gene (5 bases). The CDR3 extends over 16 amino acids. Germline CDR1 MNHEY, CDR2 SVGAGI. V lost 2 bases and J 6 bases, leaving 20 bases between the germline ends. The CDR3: CASSYQGRVGIREQYF. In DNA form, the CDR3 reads TGTGCCAGCAGTTACCAGGGCAGGGTAGGGATTCGCGAGCAGTACTTC.

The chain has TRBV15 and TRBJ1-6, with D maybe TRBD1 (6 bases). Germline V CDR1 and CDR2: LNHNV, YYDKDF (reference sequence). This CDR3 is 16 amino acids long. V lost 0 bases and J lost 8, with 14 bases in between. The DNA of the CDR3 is TGTGCCACCAGCAGAGACAGGGGAAGGGTTGATTCACCCCTCCACTTT. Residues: CATSRDRGRVDSPLHF.

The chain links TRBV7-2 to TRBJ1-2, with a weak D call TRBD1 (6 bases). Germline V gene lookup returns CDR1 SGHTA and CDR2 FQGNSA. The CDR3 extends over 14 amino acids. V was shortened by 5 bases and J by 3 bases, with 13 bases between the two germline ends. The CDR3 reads CASSAPDSYYGYTF. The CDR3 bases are TGTGCCAGCAGCGCGCCGGACAGCTACTATGGCTACACCTTC.

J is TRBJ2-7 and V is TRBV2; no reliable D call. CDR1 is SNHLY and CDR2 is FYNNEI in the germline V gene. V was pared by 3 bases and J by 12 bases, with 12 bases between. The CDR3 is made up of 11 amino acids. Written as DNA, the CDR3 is TGTGCCAGCAGTGACTCACATCGTGGGTACTTC. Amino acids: CASSDSHRGYF.

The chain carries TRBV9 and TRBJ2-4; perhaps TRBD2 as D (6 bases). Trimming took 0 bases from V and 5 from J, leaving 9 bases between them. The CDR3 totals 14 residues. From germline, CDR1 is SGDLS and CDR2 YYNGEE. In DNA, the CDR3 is TGTGCCAGCAGCGTAGGGGGGGACCAAAACATTCAGTACTTC. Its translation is CASSVGGDQNIQYF.

CDR3 nucleotide sequence: TGTGCCAGTAGTCCGGACAGCCTGAACTATGGCTACACCTTC. Protein sequence: CASSPDSLNYGYTF. V usage is TRBV19 and J usage is TRBJ1-2; tentative D call: TRBD1 (6 bases). The CDR3 extends over 14 amino acids. The V end lost 5 bases, the J end lost 2 bases, and 12 bases lay between the germline ends. Looked up from germline, CDR1 is LNHDA and CDR2 is SQIVND (reference sequence).

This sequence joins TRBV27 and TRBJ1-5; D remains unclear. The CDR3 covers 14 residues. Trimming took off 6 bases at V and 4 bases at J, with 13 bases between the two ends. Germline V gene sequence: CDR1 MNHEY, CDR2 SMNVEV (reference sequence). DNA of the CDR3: TGTGCCAGCAGCGACGGAGGGCCTAATCAGCCCCAGCATTTT. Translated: CASSDGGPNQPQHF.

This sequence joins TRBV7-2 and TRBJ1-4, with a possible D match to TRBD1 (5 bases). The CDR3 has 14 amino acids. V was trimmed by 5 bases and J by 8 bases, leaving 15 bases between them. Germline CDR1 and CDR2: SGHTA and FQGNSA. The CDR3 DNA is TGTGCCAGCAGCCCGGACATCTATTTGGAAAAACTGTTTTTT. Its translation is CASSPDIYLEKLFF. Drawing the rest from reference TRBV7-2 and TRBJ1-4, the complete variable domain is GAGVSQSPSNKVTEKGKDVELRCDPISGHTALYWYRQSLGQGLEFLIYFQGNSAPDKSGLPSDRFSAERTGGSVSTLTIQRTQQEDSAVYLCASSPDIYLEKLFFGSGTQLSVL.

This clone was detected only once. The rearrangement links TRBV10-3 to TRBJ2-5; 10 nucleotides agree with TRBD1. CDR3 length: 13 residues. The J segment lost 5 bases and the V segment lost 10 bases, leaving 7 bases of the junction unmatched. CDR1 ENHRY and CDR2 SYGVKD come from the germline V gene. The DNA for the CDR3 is TGTGCCACGTGGACAGGGGGTGGTGAGACCCAGTACTTC. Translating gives CATWTGGGETQYF.